The next 22 T cell receptor beta chains were all read from a single sample in a study of PD-L1 blockade in urothelial cancer. Repertoires were generated with immunoSEQ multiplex PCR, while TCRdb's copy carries only in-frame clones and drops some. The sample has approximately 100,000 clones, around 90% seen once. Sequencing used PBMCs, obtained around atezolizumab (anti-PD-L1) treatment. These receptor sequences come from a woman older than 75 with urothelial cancer.

The gene calls are TRBV11-2 and TRBJ2-3; D unclear. The germline V gene has CDR1 SGHAT and CDR2 FQNNGV. Trimming stripped 0 bases from V and 8 bases from J, with 6 bases between. This CDR3 has 12 residues. CDR3 region: CASSLELGTQYF. CDR3 nucleotides: TGTGCCAGCAGCTTAGAACTTGGTACGCAGTATTTT.

The chain links TRBV2 to TRBJ2-7, with 9 bases matching TRBD2. The CDR3 spans 15 residues. V lost 6 bases and J lost 4; bases outside the gene matches: 10. Germline CDR1 reads SNHLY; CDR2 reads FYNNEI. CDR3: CASRGGAGGLYEQYF. The CDR3 region has the DNA TGTGCCAGCAGAGGTGGAGCGGGAGGCCTTTACGAGCAGTACTTC.

The rearrangement joins TRBV2 to TRBJ2-3; TRBD2 aligns across 15 bases. The ends lost 6 bases at V and 4 bases at J; junction bases unmatched: 11. There are 18 residues in the CDR3. Germline V gene data show CDR1 as SNHLY and CDR2 as FYNNEI. The CDR3 DNA reads TGTGCCAGCAGGACCGGGACTAGCGGGAGGATGAGGCCAGATACGCAGTATTTT. It codes for CASRTGTSGRMRPDTQYF.

The chain recombines TRBV20-1 with TRBJ2-1, with 8 bases fitting TRBD2. V lost 4 bases to trimming and J lost 10 bases; unmatched junction nucleotides: 3. Per germline, CDR1 DFQATT and CDR2 SNEGSKA (reference sequence). This CDR3 is built from 11 residues. The CDR3 spells CSATRLAEQFF. The CDR3 region has the DNA TGCAGTGCTACCCGACTAGCGGAGCAGTTCTTC.

J is TRBJ1-1 and V is TRBV6-6; 8 nucleotides match TRBD1. V lost 6 bases and J lost 4; bases outside the gene matches: 1. Germline loops: CDR1 MNHNY, CDR2 SVGAGI (reference sequence). The CDR3 length is 12 residues. The CDR3 protein is CASRTGATEAFF. The CDR3 DNA reads as TGTGCCAGCAGGACAGGGGCCACTGAAGCTTTCTTT.

The V and J genes are TRBV6-1 and TRBJ2-7; TRBD1 aligns across 9 bases. The CDR3 has 14 amino acids. Losses at the gene ends were 11 bases for V and 4 bases for J; bases not matched to a gene: 12. Germline CDR1 and CDR2: MNHNS and SASEGT. The CDR3 DNA reads as TGTGCCTCAGAGGTGGGACAGGGAACGTACGAGCAGTACTTC. Translation gives CASEVGQGTYEQYF.

This chain joins TRBV5-1 and TRBJ1-4; D remains ambiguous. Germline CDR1 and CDR2: SGHRS and YFSETQ. The germline V and J ends were trimmed by 4 bases and 3 bases, with 13 bases remaining between them. The CDR3 is made up of 15 amino acids. Here the CDR3 reads CASSLPGRSNEKLFF. CDR3 nucleotides: TGCGCCAGCAGCCTCCCTGGGCGCTCTAATGAAAAACTGTTTTTT.

This rearrangement joins TRBV12-1 to TRBJ2-1; whether TRBD2, the table's D call, matches the DNA was not checked. TRBV12-1 is labeled a pseudogene. The CDR3 loop spans 12 amino acids. In nucleotides, the CDR3 is TGTGCCAGCAGCCCTCTAGCGGGGGAGCAGTTCTTC. Its translation: CASSPLAGEQFF.

The genes are TRBV25-1 and TRBJ2-2, with D perhaps matching TRBD1 (5 bases). This CDR3 region has 13 residues. Germline lookup yields CDR1 MGHDK and CDR2 SYGVNS. V lost 5 bases and J 4 bases, leaving 8 bases between the germline ends. The chain's CDR3 is CASSMTVTGELFF. The CDR3 bases are TGTGCCAGCAGTATGACAGTCACCGGGGAGCTGTTTTTT.

V usage is TRBV6-5 and J usage is TRBJ2-2, with 11 positions matching TRBD2. The V gene's germline CDR1 is MNHEY and CDR2 SVGAGI. V lost 4 bases, J lost 5 bases, and 3 bases stayed unmatched. This CDR3 has 15 amino acids. The CDR3 region has the DNA TGTGCCAGCAGTTCCTTAGCGGGAGGGACCGGGGAGCTGTTTTTT. As protein: CASSSLAGGTGELFF.

This chain uses TRBV9 with TRBJ2-7; tentative D call: TRBD2 (5 bases). Trimming shortened V by 3 bases and J by 5 bases, and 21 bases separated the two germline ends. CDR1 is SGDLS, CDR2 YYNGEE, per germline. The CDR3 extends over 16 amino acids. CDR3 in DNA: TGTGCCAGCAGCGGGGTCTCGGGGTCGGGTGCGGACGAGCAGTACTTC. Protein product: CASSGVSGSGADEQYF.

The chain joins TRBV7-8 to TRBJ1-2; D call uncertain. The length of the CDR3 is 17 residues. Deletions cut 0 bases from V and 0 bases from J, with 14 bases between. The germline CDR1 and CDR2 sequences are SGHVS and FQNEAQ. The CDR3 here is CASSLALTVAANYGYTF. The DNA for the CDR3 is TGTGCCAGCAGCTTAGCGTTGACGGTGGCGGCTAACTATGGCTACACCTTC. Supplemented by reference TRBV7-8 and TRBJ1-2, the full variable domain reads GAGVSQSPRYKVAKRGQDVALRCDPISGHVSLFWYQQALGQGPEFLTYFQNEAQLDKSGLPSDRFFAERPEGSVSTLKIQRTQQEDSAVYLCASSLALTVAANYGYTFGSGTRLTVV.

This chain links TRBV20-1 with TRBJ2-7; a possible D gene is TRBD2 (5 bases). In germline, CDR1 is DFQATT, CDR2 SNEGSKA (reference sequence). V was cut by 3 bases and J by 6 bases, with 9 bases left in between. The length of the CDR3 is 11 residues. The CDR3 loop reads CSASWESEQYF. CDR3 coding DNA: TGCAGTGCTAGCTGGGAGTCCGAGCAGTACTTC.

The chain links TRBV28 to TRBJ2-1, with D possibly matching TRBD2 (5 bases). With 6 bases removed from V and 4 bases from J, the gap between germline ends came to 19 bases. There are 16 residues in the CDR3. Per germline, CDR1 MDHEN and CDR2 SYDVKM. The DNA for the CDR3 is TGTGCCAGCAGCTCCTTGAATAGCGATAGTTACAATGAGCAGTTCTTC. It translates to CASSSLNSDSYNEQFF.

The gene calls are TRBV18 and TRBJ1-1; D remains ambiguous. The V and J ends lost 6 bases and 5 bases respectively, with 16 bases between them. The CDR3 length is 14 residues. The germline gives CDR1 KGHSH, CDR2 LQKENI. For the CDR3, the DNA is TGTGCCAGCTCCGCTGTTGAGAGGGAAACTGAAGCTTTCTTT. Protein: CASSAVERETEAFF.

The J gene is TRBJ2-1, the V gene TRBV5-1; 11 bases line up with TRBD2. Per germline, CDR1 SGHRS and CDR2 YFSETQ. The CDR3 extends over 14 amino acids. J gave up 13 bases and V 4 bases, and 10 bases lay outside the gene matches. The CDR3 sequence: CASSGTSGGLLQFF. The CDR3, as DNA: TGCGCCAGCAGCGGGACTAGCGGAGGTCTGCTCCAGTTCTTC.

The V call is TRBV19, the J call TRBJ1-1; no clear D. Trimming pared 3 bases from V and 3 bases from J, leaving 5 bases between. The V gene's germline CDR1 is LNHDA and CDR2 SQIVND (reference sequence). There are 12 residues in the CDR3. The CDR3 loop reads CASSIGYTEAFF. The CDR3 DNA reads TGTGCCAGTAGTATCGGGTACACTGAAGCTTTCTTT. Variable domain in full (rest from reference TRBV19 and TRBJ1-1): DGGITQSPKYLFRKEGQNVTLSCEQNLNHDAMYWYRQDPGQGLRLIYYSQIVNDFQKGDIAEGYSVSREKKESFPLTVTSAQKNPTAFYLCASSIGYTEAFFGQGTRLTVV.

The V call is TRBV5-1, the J call TRBJ2-1, with 13 bases fitting TRBD2. CDR3 length: 16 amino acids. CDR1 SGHRS and CDR2 YFSETQ come from the germline V gene. J gave up 2 bases and V 4 bases, and 3 bases lay outside the gene matches. The CDR3 spells CASSPGLAGTYNEQFF. The CDR3 nucleotides read TGCGCCAGCAGCCCGGGACTAGCGGGGACCTACAATGAGCAGTTCTTC.

This clone was recorded only once. The chain recombines TRBV11-2 with TRBJ2-5; 9 bases match TRBD2. The germline V gene encodes CDR1 SGHAT and CDR2 FQNNGV. The CDR3 runs 15 residues. Trimming at V came to 1 base and at J to 5 bases, leaving 5 bases not matched to a gene. The chain's CDR3 is CASSLALAGAETQYF. The CDR3 DNA follows: TGTGCCAGCAGCTTAGCACTAGCGGGCGCGGAGACCCAGTACTTC.

V and J are TRBV7-9 and TRBJ2-3; 7 bases align to TRBD2. V dropped 5 bases and J dropped 4; count of bases not matched to a gene: 18. This CDR3 contains 18 residues. Germline CDR1 reads SEHNR; CDR2 reads FQNEAQ (reference sequence). CDR3 in DNA: TGTGCCAGCAGCCCGGGACTATCCGTTAGCGGGCCGCCAGATACGCAGTATTTT. Translating gives CASSPGLSVSGPPDTQYF. The full variable domain, in which reference TRBV7-9 and TRBJ2-3 provide the parts outside the CDR3, is DTGVSQNPRHKITKRGQNVTFRCDPISEHNRLYWYRQTLGQGPEFLTYFQNEAQLEKSRLLSDRFSAERPKGSFSTLEIQRTEQGDSAMYLCASSPGLSVSGPPDTQYFGPGTRLTVL.

CDR3 residues: CASSLGGLAGTDTQYF. For the CDR3, the DNA is TGTGCCAGCAGCTTGGGGGGACTAGCGGGAACAGATACGCAGTATTTT. The chain uses TRBV7-2 and TRBJ2-3, with 13 bases matching TRBD2. J was trimmed by 3 bases and V by 3 bases; bases with no gene match: 3. Germline V gives CDR1 SGHTA, CDR2 FQGNSA. CDR3 size: 16 residues.

The chain carries TRBV18 and TRBJ1-1; 8 bases are shared with TRBD1. Losses at the gene ends were 3 bases for V and 3 bases for J; bases not matched to a gene: 3. In germline, CDR1 is KGHSH, CDR2 LQKENI. The CDR3 contains 14 residues. For the CDR3, the DNA is TGTGCCAGCTCACCCTTGGGACAGGACACTGAAGCTTTCTTT. This encodes CASSPLGQDTEAFF.